This T cell receptor beta chain is from a study of Ad26.COV2.S vaccination and SARS-CoV-2 variants. Study results and limitations: Non-spike TCR breadth showed similarity between vaccine and placebo recipients.

This clone is a singleton in its sample. The target antigen is unknown. Indicated treatment: 15 to 20 received Ad26.COV2.S at low or high dose, single or two shots; roughly 5 received placebo; per-sample allocation not given. Each sample was drawn 63 days after the first injection (of vaccine or placebo). The length of the CDR3 is 14 residues. Per the germline V gene, CDR1 is KGHSH and CDR2 is LQKENI. V shed 2 bases, J shed 3 bases, and the junction held 3 bases outside the gene matches. Some clones are missing from TCRdb's copy, which holds only in-frame ones; the method was immunoSEQ multiplex PCR. The table has about 500,000 clones, nearly 90% seen once.

The TCR comes from a person aged 18-60 years who received the Ad26.COV2.S COVID-19 vaccine or a placebo. The V call is TRBV18, the J call TRBJ2-7, with TRBD1 matching over 8 bases. The material sequenced was peripheral blood, taken in a trial of Ad26.COV2.S vaccine versus placebo. CDR3 residues: CASSPDGQGYEQYF. The CDR3 region has the DNA TGTGCCAGCTCACCAGATGGACAGGGCTACGAGCAGTACTTC. Variable domain in full (rest from reference TRBV18 and TRBJ2-7): NAGVMQNPRHLVRRRGQEARLRCSPMKGHSHVYWYRQLPEEGLKFMVYLQKENIIDESGMPKERFSAEFPKEGPSILRIQQVVRGDSAAYFCASSPDGQGYEQYFGPGTRLTVT.